Listed below are T cell receptor beta chains from one sample, sequenced in a study of cytomegalovirus exposure and HLA in healthy donors. The assay was immunoSEQ multiplex PCR, and TCRdb's table has in-frame clones only and misses some. The sample includes 95,000 to 150,000 clones, roughly four fifths of them seen just once. Sequenced material: PBMCs. The receptors come from a woman in her forties or fifties in good health and CMV-seropositive. Both conserved end residues are trimmed from each CDR3. The D gene is left open where the match is weak. A row's size may be missing; if present it is once, few, many or a size class.

TRBV7-9	once	TRBD1	TRBJ2-1	ASSAWTGGGLYNEQF
TRBV27	.	TRBD1	TRBJ2-6	ASSSRTGPRSGANVLT
TRBV5-1	once	.	TRBJ2-5	ASSLRIRGDQETQY
TRBV2	.	.	TRBJ2-7	ASSEALGIYEQY
TRBV28	.	.	TRBJ1-2	ASSFPHGQGGYGYT
TRBV11-2	.	.	TRBJ2-7	ASSLVHPRGPSYEQY
TRBV9	.	.	TRBJ1-3	ASSRAVHSGNTIY
TRBV30	.	.	TRBJ1-2	AWSVFGRRHGYT
TRBV2	few	TRBD1	TRBJ2-7	ASSEARWQGAREQY
TRBV4-2	.	TRBD2	TRBJ2-3	ASSQAGTSGGDTQY
TRBV28	.	.	TRBJ1-3	ASSPGVFAGNTIY
TRBV7-9	.	.	TRBJ1-2	ASSSAFPGTSTVYGYT
TRBV5-4	.	.	TRBJ1-2	ASSFGQDNYGYT
TRBV11-3	.	.	TRBJ1-5	ASSLWLSNQPQH
TRBV7-9	.	TRBD1	TRBJ1-2	ASSPDRGQSGSKYGYT
TRBV4-1	.	.	TRBJ2-2	ASSQDFHGTGTGELF
TRBV7-9	.	.	TRBJ1-5	ASSPSGRDGNQPQH
TRBV6-5	.	.	TRBJ1-4	ASSRSRSNEKLF
TRBV5-6	.	.	TRBJ2-7	ASSLGLFYEQY
TRBV27	.	TRBD1	.	ASSLPRDRGNEQY
TRBV6-5	once	.	TRBJ2-6	ASSGRSSGANVLT
TRBV19	.	TRBD2	TRBJ2-3	ASGLGLGDTQY
TRBV27	.	.	TRBJ2-1	ASRAGATNEQF
TRBV7-9	few	.	TRBJ1-5	ASSLTDSNQPQH
TRBV7-2	.	.	TRBJ2-7	ASSSTGYEQY
TRBV5-6	.	TRBD1	TRBJ2-5	ASSLLSGGGKETQY
TRBV5-6	.	TRBD2	TRBJ2-4	ASSLNSGGVAKNIQY
TRBV5-6	.	.	TRBJ1-1	ASSLERGRPTEAF
TRBV29-1	few	TRBD1	TRBJ2-1	SDRTGGSYNEQF
TRBV4-3	.	.	TRBJ1-5	ASSQEQGFGQPQH
TRBV5-6	.	.	TRBJ2-3	ASSLTSRHTDTQY
TRBV9	.	TRBD1	TRBJ1-2	ASSVDGQGLGYT
TRBV21-1	.	.	TRBJ1-5	ASSKAAGLGQPQH
TRBV5-4	few	TRBD1	TRBJ1-4	ASSRTGGTTNEKLF
TRBV9	.	.	TRBJ1-3	ASSVGLSGSGNTIY
TRBV19	.	.	TRBJ1-5	ASSIPDSYQPQH
TRBV27	.	.	TRBJ1-6	ASSLRDFRSPLH
TRBV7-9	few	TRBD1	TRBJ2-5	ASSLSDRGETQY
TRBV6-1	.	TRBD1	TRBJ2-1	ASSAGTGSSNEQF
TRBV5-4	.	.	TRBJ2-7	ASSLIGGTYEQY
TRBV9	.	.	TRBJ1-3	ASSPQAYSGNTIY
TRBV7-2	once	TRBD2	TRBJ2-3	ASSLTSGGRDTQY
TRBV27	.	.	TRBJ1-2	ASSSRQRTNYGYT
TRBV10-3	once	.	TRBJ1-5	AISEGSGPQH
TRBV16	.	TRBD2	TRBJ2-1	ASSQSRSGLAGGRGEQF
TRBV5-8	.	.	TRBJ2-7	ASSLPVPYEQY